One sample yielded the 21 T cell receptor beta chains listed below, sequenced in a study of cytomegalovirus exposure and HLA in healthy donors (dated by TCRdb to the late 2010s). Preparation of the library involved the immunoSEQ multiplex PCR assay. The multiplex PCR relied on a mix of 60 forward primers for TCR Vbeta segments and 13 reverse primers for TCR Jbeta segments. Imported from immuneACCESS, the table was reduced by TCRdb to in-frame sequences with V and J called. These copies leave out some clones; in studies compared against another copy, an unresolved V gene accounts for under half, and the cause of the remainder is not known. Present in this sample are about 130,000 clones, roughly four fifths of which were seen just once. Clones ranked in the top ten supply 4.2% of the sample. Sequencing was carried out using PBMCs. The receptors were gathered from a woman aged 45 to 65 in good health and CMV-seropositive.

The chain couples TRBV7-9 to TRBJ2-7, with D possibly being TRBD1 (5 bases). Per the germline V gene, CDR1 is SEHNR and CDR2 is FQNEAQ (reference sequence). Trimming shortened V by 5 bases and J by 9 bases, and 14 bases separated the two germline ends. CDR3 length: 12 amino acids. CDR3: CASSLVAGLQYF. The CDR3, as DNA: TGTGCCAGCAGCCTAGTGGCAGGGTTGCAGTACTTC.

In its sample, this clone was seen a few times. CDR3 coding DNA: TGTGCCAGTAGTCGGTTGGGGCCTGAAGGACAGCCCCAGCATTTT. Its protein product is CASSRLGPEGQPQHF. The V and J genes are TRBV19 and TRBJ1-5, with D perhaps matching TRBD1 (5 bases). Germline CDR1 LNHDA, CDR2 SQIVND (reference sequence). The CDR3 totals 15 residues. Trimming removed 5 bases from V and 7 bases from J, with 18 bases in between. Drawing the rest from reference TRBV19 and TRBJ1-5, the complete variable domain is DGGITQSPKYLFRKEGQNVTLSCEQNLNHDAMYWYRQDPGQGLRLIYYSQIVNDFQKGDIAEGYSVSREKKESFPLTVTSAQKNPTAFYLCASSRLGPEGQPQHFGDGTRLSIL.

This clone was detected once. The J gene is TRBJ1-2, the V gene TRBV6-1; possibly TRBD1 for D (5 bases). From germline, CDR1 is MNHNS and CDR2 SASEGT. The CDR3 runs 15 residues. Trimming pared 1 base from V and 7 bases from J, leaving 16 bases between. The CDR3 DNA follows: TGTGCCAGCAGTGAAGGGGGGAGGAGGGGATCTGGCTACACCTTC. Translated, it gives CASSEGGRRGSGYTF.

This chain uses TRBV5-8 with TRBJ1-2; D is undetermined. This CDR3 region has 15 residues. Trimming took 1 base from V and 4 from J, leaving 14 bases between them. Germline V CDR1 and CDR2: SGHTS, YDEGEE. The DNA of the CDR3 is TGTGCCAGCAGCTTGCCGGCGAAGAGCGGCTATGGCTACACCTTC. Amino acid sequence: CASSLPAKSGYGYTF.

The DNA for the CDR3 is TGTGCCAGCAGTGGGACAGGGATCGTAGAATCACCCCTCCACTTT. Translating gives CASSGTGIVESPLHF. The chain combines TRBV6-1 with TRBJ1-6, with 8 bases lining up with TRBD1. The CDR3 is 15 amino acids. Germline V gene sequence: CDR1 MNHNS, CDR2 SASEGT. The V and J ends lost 4 bases and 10 bases, in that order; junction bases with no gene match: 9.

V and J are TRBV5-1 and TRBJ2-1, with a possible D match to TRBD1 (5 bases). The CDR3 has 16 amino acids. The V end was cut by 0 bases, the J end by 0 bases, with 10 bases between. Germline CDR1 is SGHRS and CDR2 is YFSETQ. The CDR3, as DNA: TGCGCCAGCAGCTTGGGCGCGACAGACTCCTACAATGAGCAGTTCTTC. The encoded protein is CASSLGATDSYNEQFF.

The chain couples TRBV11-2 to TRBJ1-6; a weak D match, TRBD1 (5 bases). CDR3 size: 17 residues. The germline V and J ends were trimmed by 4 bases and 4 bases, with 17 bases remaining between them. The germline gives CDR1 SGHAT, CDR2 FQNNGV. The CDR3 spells CASSYPPTELYNSPLHF. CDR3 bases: TGTGCCAGCAGCTACCCCCCGACAGAATTGTATAATTCACCCCTCCACTTT. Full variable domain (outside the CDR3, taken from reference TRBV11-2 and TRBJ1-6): EAGVAQSPRYKIIEKRQSVAFWCNPISGHATLYWYQQILGQGPKLLIQFQNNGVVDDSQLPKDRFSAERLKGVDSTLKIQPAKLEDSAVYLCASSYPPTELYNSPLHFGNGTRLTVT.

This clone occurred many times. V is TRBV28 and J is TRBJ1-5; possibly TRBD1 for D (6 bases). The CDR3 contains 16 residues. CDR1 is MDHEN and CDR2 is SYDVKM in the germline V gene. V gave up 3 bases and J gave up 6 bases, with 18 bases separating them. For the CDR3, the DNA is TGTGCCAGCAGTTTCCGAGGGACACGGGTGGGTCAGCCCCAGCATTTT. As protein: CASSFRGTRVGQPQHF.

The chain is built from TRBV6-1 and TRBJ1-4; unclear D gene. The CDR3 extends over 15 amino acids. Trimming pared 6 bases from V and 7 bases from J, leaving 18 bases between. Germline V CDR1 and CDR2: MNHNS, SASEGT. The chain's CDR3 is CASRDLLLGSEKLFF. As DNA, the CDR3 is TGTGCCAGCAGGGATCTCCTCCTGGGGAGTGAAAAACTGTTTTTT.

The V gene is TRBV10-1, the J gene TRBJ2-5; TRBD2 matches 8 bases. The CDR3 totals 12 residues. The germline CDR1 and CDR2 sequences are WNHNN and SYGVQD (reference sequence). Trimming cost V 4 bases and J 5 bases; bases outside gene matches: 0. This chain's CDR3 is CASSGGGETQYF. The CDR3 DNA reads TGCGCCAGCAGTGGCGGGGGGGAGACCCAGTACTTC.

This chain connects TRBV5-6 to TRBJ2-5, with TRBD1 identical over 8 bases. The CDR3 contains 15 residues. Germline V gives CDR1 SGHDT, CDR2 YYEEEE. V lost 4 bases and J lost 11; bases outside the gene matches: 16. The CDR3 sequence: CASSAADRATREQYF. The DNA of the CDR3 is TGTGCCAGCAGCGCGGCGGACAGGGCCACGAGAGAGCAGTACTTC.

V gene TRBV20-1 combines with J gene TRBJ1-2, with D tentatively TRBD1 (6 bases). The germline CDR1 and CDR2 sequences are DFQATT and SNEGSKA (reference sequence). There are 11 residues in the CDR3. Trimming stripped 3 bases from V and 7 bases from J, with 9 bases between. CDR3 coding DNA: TGCAGTGCTAGCAACAGGGTTGGCTACACCTTC. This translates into CSASNRVGYTF.

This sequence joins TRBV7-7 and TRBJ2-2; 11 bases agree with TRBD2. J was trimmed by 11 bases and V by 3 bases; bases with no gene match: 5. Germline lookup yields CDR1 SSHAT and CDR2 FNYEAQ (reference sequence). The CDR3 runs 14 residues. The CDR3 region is CASSFTSGGGELFF. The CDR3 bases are TGTGCCAGCAGCTTCACTAGCGGGGGTGGCGAGCTGTTTTTT.

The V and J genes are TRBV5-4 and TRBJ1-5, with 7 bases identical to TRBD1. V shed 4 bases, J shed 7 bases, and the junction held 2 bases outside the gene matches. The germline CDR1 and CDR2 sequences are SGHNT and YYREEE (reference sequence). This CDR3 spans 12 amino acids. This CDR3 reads CASSVQGQPQHF. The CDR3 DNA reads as TGTGCCAGCAGCGTACAGGGGCAGCCCCAGCATTTT.

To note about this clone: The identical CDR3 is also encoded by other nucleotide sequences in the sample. The DNA of the CDR3 is TGCGCCAGCAGCCGAGACAATAGTAGAACTGAAGCTTTCTTT. Encoded protein: CASSRDNSRTEAFF. This chain links TRBV5-1 with TRBJ1-1; D remains ambiguous. CDR1 and CDR2 (germline): SGHRS, YFSETQ. The CDR3 is 14 amino acids. Between the trimmed V and J ends, which lost 4 bases and 5 bases, there was a span of 15 bases. The full variable domain, in which reference TRBV5-1 and TRBJ1-1 provide the parts outside the CDR3, is KAGVTQTPRYLIKTRGQQVTLSCSPISGHRSVSWYQQTPGQGLQFLFEYFSETQRNKGNFPGRFSGRQFSNSRSEMNVSTLELGDSALYLCASSRDNSRTEAFFGQGTRLTVV.

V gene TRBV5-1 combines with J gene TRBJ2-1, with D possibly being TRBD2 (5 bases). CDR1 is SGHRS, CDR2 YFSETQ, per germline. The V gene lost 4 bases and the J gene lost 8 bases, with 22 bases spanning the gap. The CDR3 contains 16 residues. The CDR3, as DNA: TGCGCCAGCAGCCCCTCAGCCGGGATAGTCACGGATGAGCAGTTCTTC. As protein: CASSPSAGIVTDEQFF.

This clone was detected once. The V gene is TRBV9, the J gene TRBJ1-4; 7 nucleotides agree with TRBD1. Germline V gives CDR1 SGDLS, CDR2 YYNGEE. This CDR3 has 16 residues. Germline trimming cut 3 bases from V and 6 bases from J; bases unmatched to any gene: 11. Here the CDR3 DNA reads TGTGCCAGCAGCGGACAGGGATTGGGGGTGGATGAAAAACTGTTTTTT. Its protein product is CASSGQGLGVDEKLFF.

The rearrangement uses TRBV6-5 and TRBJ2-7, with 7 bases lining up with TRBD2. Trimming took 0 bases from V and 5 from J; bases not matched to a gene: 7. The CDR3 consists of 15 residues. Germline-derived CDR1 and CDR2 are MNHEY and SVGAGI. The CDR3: CASSYSGTKSDEQYF. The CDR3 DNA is TGTGCCAGCAGTTACTCCGGGACTAAAAGCGACGAGCAGTACTTC.

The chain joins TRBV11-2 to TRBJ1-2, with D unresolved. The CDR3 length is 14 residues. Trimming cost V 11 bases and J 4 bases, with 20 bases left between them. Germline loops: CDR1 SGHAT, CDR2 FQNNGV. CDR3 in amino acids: CAVANLGSLYGYTF. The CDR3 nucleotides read TGTGCCGTAGCAAATCTGGGTTCTCTCTATGGCTACACCTTC. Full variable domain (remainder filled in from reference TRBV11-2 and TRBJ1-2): EAGVAQSPRYKIIEKRQSVAFWCNPISGHATLYWYQQILGQGPKLLIQFQNNGVVDDSQLPKDRFSAERLKGVDSTLKIQPAKLEDSAVYLCAVANLGSLYGYTFGSGTRLTVV.

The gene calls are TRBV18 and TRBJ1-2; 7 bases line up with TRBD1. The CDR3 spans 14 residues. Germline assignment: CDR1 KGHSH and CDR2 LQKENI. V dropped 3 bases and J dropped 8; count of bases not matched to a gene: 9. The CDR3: CASSPLTGPEGYTF. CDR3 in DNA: TGTGCCAGCTCACCGTTGACAGGGCCAGAAGGCTACACCTTC. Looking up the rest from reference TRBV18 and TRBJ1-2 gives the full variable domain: NAGVMQNPRHLVRRRGQEARLRCSPMKGHSHVYWYRQLPEEGLKFMVYLQKENIIDESGMPKERFSAEFPKEGPSILRIQQVVRGDSAAYFCASSPLTGPEGYTFGSGTRLTVV.

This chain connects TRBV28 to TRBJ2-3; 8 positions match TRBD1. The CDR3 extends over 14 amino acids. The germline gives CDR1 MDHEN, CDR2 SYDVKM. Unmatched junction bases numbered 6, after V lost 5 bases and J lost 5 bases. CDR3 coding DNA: TGTGCCAGCAGTACCCAGGGGGCGCGAGATACGCAGTATTTT. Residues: CASSTQGARDTQYF.